This T cell receptor beta chain stems from a study of shared clonotypes between healthy human individuals. Across the whole study: Used for every donor were three CD4 naive, three CD4 memory, two CD8 naive and one CD8 memory plate.

From germline, CDR1 is SGDLS and CDR2 YYNGEE. The CDR3 is 13 residues long. Trimming shortened V by 0 bases and J by 12 bases, and 13 bases separated the two germline ends. The count of this clone is one. No antigen is known for it. Evenly divided among several immunoSEQ plates was the genomic DNA of each subset. The method was immunoSEQ multiplex PCR; TCRdb's version includes in-frame clones alone and lacks a portion of them. The table includes fewer than 1.6 million clones, roughly 98.5% detected once. General study points: Generally, naive subsets came out with larger estimated richness than memory subsets. Generation probabilities were higher for clonotypes shared across all four sorted-subset donors than for unshared ones.

The clonotype originates from a man aged 30-40 years in good health. The V and J genes are TRBV9 and TRBJ2-1; D might be TRBD2 (6 bases). The material sequenced was naive CD4+ T cells sorted from blood. As to subset: CD45RA+ positively selected. The CDR3 coding sequence is TGTGCCAGCAGCGTAGATCCCCAAGCGGGGCAGTTCTTC. It translates to CASSVDPQAGQFF.